Presented here are 26 T cell receptor beta chains from one specimen sequenced in a study of blood T cell repertoires in COVID-19. Clones were sequenced by immunoSEQ multiplex PCR, and TCRdb holds only the in-frame ones, with some missing. Found here are approximately 210,000 clones, 65% to 90% of them singletons; the top ten hold 12%. Sequenced input: PBMCs or T cells enriched from blood (not recorded which). The receptors derive from a man aged 40-49 years who had recovered from COVID-19.

This clone has just a few counts. CDR3 DNA: TGTGCCAGCAGCCAAGAGCAGAACTATGGCTACACCTTC. This translates into CASSQEQNYGYTF. This rearrangement joins TRBV4-2 to TRBJ1-2; D is uncertain. Germline lookup yields CDR1 LGHNA and CDR2 YNFKEQ. The length of the CDR3 is 13 residues. V lost 0 bases and J 2 bases, leaving 4 bases between the germline ends.

V gene TRBV5-4 combines with J gene TRBJ1-5; D gene ambiguous. Germline V lookup: CDR1 SGHNT, CDR2 YYREEE (reference sequence). This CDR3 is 13 amino acids long. V was shortened by 0 bases and J by 5 bases, with 6 bases between the two germline ends. This chain's CDR3 is CASSLERDQPQHF. CDR3 DNA sequence: TGTGCCAGCAGCTTGGAAAGAGATCAGCCCCAGCATTTT. Supplemented by reference TRBV5-4 and TRBJ1-5, the full variable domain reads ETGVTQSPTHLIKTRGQQVTLRCSSQSGHNTVSWYQQALGQGPQFIFQYYREEENGRGNFPPRFSGLQFPNYSSELNVNALELDDSALYLCASSLERDQPQHFGDGTRLSIL.

This chain joins TRBV6-2 or TRBV6-3 and TRBJ2-5; TRBD1 agrees at 7 bases. V gave up 6 bases and J gave up 4 bases; unmatched junction bases: 8. The CDR3 is made up of 14 amino acids. Germline loops: CDR1 MNHEY, CDR2 SVGEGT. The CDR3 loop is CASSRRGGVETQYF. Written as DNA, the CDR3 is TGTGCCAGCAGCCGTCGAGGGGGCGTAGAGACCCAGTACTTC.

V is TRBV7-2 and J is TRBJ1-1, with a weak D call TRBD1 (6 bases). Trimming left V 6 bases short and J 7 bases short, with 9 bases between. The CDR3 contains 11 residues. Per the germline V gene, CDR1 is SGHTA and CDR2 is FQGNSA. In DNA, the CDR3 is TGTGCCAGCAGTCAGGGGAGTGAAGCTTTCTTT. Amino acid sequence: CASSQGSEAFF.

J is TRBJ2-1 and V is TRBV25-1, with D perhaps TRBD2 (5 bases). CDR1 MGHDK and CDR2 SYGVNS come from the germline V gene. CDR3 size: 13 residues. Trimming stripped 0 bases from V and 12 bases from J, with 12 bases between. CDR3 in amino acids: CASSEYPGNRQFF. The CDR3 DNA is TGTGCCAGCAGTGAATATCCCGGGAATCGGCAGTTCTTC.

This rearrangement joins TRBV7-2 to TRBJ1-1; D perhaps matches TRBD1 (5 bases). This CDR3 comprises 16 residues. Trimming removed 4 bases at V and 6 bases at J, with 21 bases between. Germline V CDR1 and CDR2: SGHTA, FQGNSA. CDR3 in DNA: TGTGCCAGCAGCTCTTACTTCACAGGATCGGGAGCTGAAGCTTTCTTT. Translated, it gives CASSSYFTGSGAEAFF.

The chain has TRBV29-1 and TRBJ2-7; D is ambiguous. CDR3 length equals 11 residues. Germline V CDR1 and CDR2: SQVTM, ANQGSEA. Trimming removed 6 bases from V and 0 bases from J, with 6 bases in between. The CDR3 reads CSVVLSYEQYF. The CDR3 nucleotides read TGCAGCGTCGTCCTCTCCTACGAGCAGTACTTC.

The chain employs TRBV18 and TRBJ1-5; the D gene is possibly TRBD1 (6 bases). This CDR3 contains 14 residues. The germline V gene has CDR1 KGHSH and CDR2 LQKENI. The germline V and J ends were trimmed by 3 bases and 6 bases, with 12 bases remaining between them. In DNA form, the CDR3 reads TGTGCCAGCTCACCCGAGCAGGGGAGTCAGCCCCAGCATTTT. This gives the protein CASSPEQGSQPQHF.

CDR3 bases: TGTGCCAGCAGCCCACGTTTAGGAGGAGATACGCAGTATTTT. Translated: CASSPRLGGDTQYF. The chain joins TRBV6-2 or TRBV6-3 to TRBJ2-3; D may be TRBD2 (5 bases). The CDR3 runs 14 residues. V lost 6 bases, J lost 5 bases, and 15 bases lay in between. In germline, CDR1 is MNHEY, CDR2 SVGEGT.

The rearrangement links TRBV4-3 to TRBJ1-6, with 10 nucleotides matching TRBD1. In germline, CDR1 is LGHNA, CDR2 YSLEER. V shed 3 bases and J 14 bases; nucleotides not matched to a gene: 16. The CDR3 runs to 17 residues. The CDR3 bases are TGCGCCAGCAGCCAGGGGCTCGGGACAGGGGTTACGAGTACCCTCCACTTT. It translates to CASSQGLGTGVTSTLHF.

This chain connects TRBV28 to TRBJ1-3, with 10 bases identical to TRBD1. Germline V gene lookup returns CDR1 MDHEN and CDR2 SYDVKM. V shed 6 bases, J shed 3 bases, and the junction held 11 bases outside the gene matches. The CDR3 is 17 residues long. CDR3 sequence (DNA): TGTGCCAGCAGACCCGGGACAGGGGTTATTTTTGGAAACACCATATATTTT. The encoded protein is CASRPGTGVIFGNTIYF.

The V gene is TRBV30, the J gene TRBJ1-4; D perhaps matches TRBD1 (6 bases). Per the germline V gene, CDR1 is GTSNPN and CDR2 is SVGIG (reference sequence). CDR3 length: 18 amino acids. The germline V and J ends were trimmed by 5 bases and 0 bases, with 22 bases remaining between them. The CDR3 spells CAWLGRRQDKTTNEKLFF. CDR3 DNA: TGTGCCTGGCTTGGTCGTCGACAGGACAAGACAACTAATGAAAAACTGTTTTTT.

The chain recombines TRBV18 with TRBJ2-7; TRBD1 aligns across 10 bases. The CDR3 consists of 13 residues. V dropped 5 bases and J dropped 6; count of bases not matched to a gene: 4. Germline loops: CDR1 KGHSH, CDR2 LQKENI. In nucleotides, the CDR3 is TGTGCCAGCTCAACGACAGGGGGCGGCGAGCAGTACGTC. As protein: CASSTTGGGEQYV.

The chain recombines TRBV11-2 with TRBJ2-1; possible D gene TRBD2, 5 bases. V lost 6 bases and J lost 0, with 12 bases in between. Germline V gene data show CDR1 as SGHAT and CDR2 as FQNNGV. The CDR3 is made up of 15 amino acids. The DNA of the CDR3 is TGTGCCAGCAGTGTAACTAGTAGCTCCTACAATGAGCAGTTCTTC. It yields the protein CASSVTSSSYNEQFF.

This clone has more than one count but fewer than ten. The rearrangement uses TRBV7-8 and TRBJ1-2; 10 bases line up with TRBD1. The CDR3 loop spans 16 amino acids. Germline lookup yields CDR1 SGHVS and CDR2 FQNEAQ. V shed 2 bases, J shed 4 bases, and the junction held 7 bases outside the gene matches. Here the CDR3 DNA reads TGTGCCAGCAGCTTATTGGGGGGGACAGGGGTCTATGGCTACACCTTC. Protein: CASSLLGGTGVYGYTF.

V usage is TRBV19 and J usage is TRBJ1-5; D gene unclear. Trimming removed 2 bases at V and 10 bases at J, with 15 bases between. This CDR3 has 14 amino acids. CDR1 and CDR2 (germline): LNHDA, SQIVND (reference sequence). CDR3 amino acids: CASSIYSLESPQHF. CDR3 sequence (DNA): TGTGCCAGTAGTATATATTCTTTGGAGTCCCCCCAGCATTTT.

The chain has TRBV9 and TRBJ2-3, with TRBD1 matching over 8 bases. Germline CDR1 is SGDLS and CDR2 is YYNGEE. This CDR3 contains 16 residues. V gave up 4 bases and J gave up 3 bases; unmatched junction bases: 10. CDR3 residues: CASSSHQGAETDTQYF. The CDR3 nucleotides are TGTGCCAGCAGCTCACATCAGGGGGCTGAGACAGATACGCAGTATTTT.

This clone showed up just a few times. This sequence joins TRBV3-1 (or the pseudogene TRBV3-2) and TRBJ1-1; D unclear. The CDR3 is 13 residues long. V lost 7 bases to trimming and J lost 10 bases, with 19 bases between them. The V gene's germline CDR1 is LGHDT and CDR2 YNNKEL (reference sequence). The CDR3 spells CASTSRGDSGAFF. The CDR3 DNA reads as TGTGCCAGCACCTCGAGAGGAGACTCGGGAGCTTTCTTT.

The J gene is TRBJ2-3, the V gene TRBV5-4; 9 positions agree with TRBD1. This CDR3 spans 14 amino acids. V lost 4 bases to trimming and J lost 9 bases; unmatched junction nucleotides: 9. The germline V gene has CDR1 SGHNT and CDR2 YYREEE (reference sequence). Here the CDR3 DNA reads TGTGCCAGCAGCCCTCCGGGACAGGGTGGCACGCAGTATTTT. This codes for CASSPPGQGGTQYF.

V gene TRBV7-9 combines with J gene TRBJ1-2; D might be TRBD1 (5 bases). CDR1 and CDR2 from the germline V gene are SEHNR and FQNEAQ (reference sequence). CDR3 size: 14 residues. V was cut by 5 bases and J by 7 bases, with 17 bases left in between. The CDR3 loop reads CASSHSQGASGYTF. In DNA, the CDR3 is TGTGCCAGCAGCCACAGCCAAGGGGCGTCTGGCTACACCTTC.

This chain joins TRBV28 and TRBJ1-2, with 8 bases lining up with TRBD1. The CDR3 loop spans 13 amino acids. Germline values: CDR1 MDHEN, CDR2 SYDVKM. The trim removed 6 bases at V and 8 bases at J, leaving 8 bases unmatched. The CDR3 bases are TGTGCCAGCAGACCAGGACAGGGAGAGGGCTACACCTTC. Its translation is CASRPGQGEGYTF.

V and J are TRBV7-2 and TRBJ1-5; possible D gene TRBD1, 5 bases. Germline CDR1 is SGHTA and CDR2 is FQGNSA. The germline V and J ends were trimmed by 6 bases and 2 bases, with 14 bases remaining between them. The CDR3 covers 15 residues. The CDR3 DNA sequence: TGTGCCAGCAGTCCGAACTGGGGGGGCAATCAGCCCCAGCATTTT. Translation gives CASSPNWGGNQPQHF. The entire variable domain, with the rest obtained from reference TRBV7-2 and TRBJ1-5, is as follows: GAGVSQSPSNKVTEKGKDVELRCDPISGHTALYWYRQSLGQGLEFLIYFQGNSAPDKSGLPSDRFSAERTGGSVSTLTIQRTQQEDSAVYLCASSPNWGGNQPQHFGDGTRLSIL.

J is TRBJ1-2 and V is TRBV3-1 (or the pseudogene TRBV3-2), with D possibly being TRBD1 (6 bases). The V end was cut by 0 bases, the J end by 4 bases, with 12 bases between. This CDR3 region has 15 residues. Germline V gene data show CDR1 as LGHDT and CDR2 as YNNKEL (reference sequence). CDR3 coding DNA: TGTGCCAGCAGCCAAGAACGGGGGGCAGGCTATGGCTACACCTTC. Translated: CASSQERGAGYGYTF.

The gene calls are TRBV25-1 and TRBJ1-1; D is ambiguous. Trimming cost V 5 bases and J 0 bases, with 13 bases left between them. This CDR3 has 15 residues. Looked up from germline, CDR1 is MGHDK and CDR2 is SYGVNS. In nucleotides, the CDR3 is TGTGCCAGCAGTACCCCGACGGGAATGAACACTGAAGCTTTCTTT. Translation gives CASSTPTGMNTEAFF.

This chain connects TRBV5-1 to TRBJ2-5, with 11 bases matching TRBD2. V gave up 5 bases and J gave up 5 bases; unmatched junction bases: 5. The CDR3 runs to 14 residues. The V gene's germline CDR1 is SGHRS and CDR2 YFSETQ. The DNA of the CDR3 is TGCGCCAGCAGGGTAGCGGGAGGGTCGGAGACCCAGTACTTC. Its protein product is CASRVAGGSETQYF.

The rearrangement links TRBV9 to TRBJ2-7; TRBD1 aligns across 7 bases. V shed 0 bases, J shed 7 bases, and the junction held 10 bases outside the gene matches. The CDR3 covers 15 residues. The germline V gene has CDR1 SGDLS and CDR2 YYNGEE. Here the CDR3 reads CASSVEGRGTGEQYF. The CDR3 DNA reads TGTGCCAGCAGCGTAGAGGGCAGGGGGACGGGGGAGCAGTACTTC.